One and the same sample provided the 10 T cell receptor beta chains below, sequenced in a study of T cells in Graves' hyperthyroidism and ophthalmopathy. The investigators amplified TCR beta CDR3 regions from RNA transcripts. The TCR CDR3 first-round RT-PCR relied on the HTBI primer set. A single record per CDR3 protein comes from TCRdb applying MiXCR to the multiplex PCR reads. Of over 550,000 distinct CDR3 sequences listed, over 15% are singletons. Material: blood. All receptors derive from a woman under 30 with Graves' hyperthyroidism.

This clonotype appeared many times. V usage is TRBV2 and J usage is TRBJ1-5, with D uncertain. Looked up from germline, CDR1 is SNHLY and CDR2 is FYNNEI. The CDR3 extends over 13 amino acids. The ends were cut back, 8 bases at V and 4 bases at J, with 12 bases in the middle. The CDR3 here is CASRRDGNQPQHF. The CDR3 region has the DNA TGTGCCAGCCGTCGGGATGGGAATCAGCCCCAGCATTTT.

Turning to this clonotype: This may be a read error, as it is one base from a much larger clone. The chain joins TRBV20-1 to TRBJ2-1; 9 positions match TRBD1. J lost 13 bases, V lost 3 bases, and 7 bases had no gene match. CDR3 length equals 12 residues. Germline loops: CDR1 DFQATT, CDR2 SNEGSKA (reference sequence). In nucleotides, the CDR3 is TGCAGTGCTAGTGACAGGGGGGGGACCCAGTTCTTC. Residues: CSASDRGGTQFF.

This chain joins TRBV20-1 and TRBJ2-3; 9 bases line up with TRBD1. Germline lookup yields CDR1 DFQATT and CDR2 SNEGSKA (reference sequence). V lost 4 bases to trimming and J lost 0 bases; unmatched junction nucleotides: 5. The CDR3 extends over 15 amino acids. The CDR3 loop is CSATGTGTSTDTQYF. Here the CDR3 DNA reads TGCAGTGCTACCGGGACAGGGACTAGCACAGATACGCAGTATTTT.

A few counts support this clonotype. The rearrangement joins TRBV12-3 or TRBV12-4 to TRBJ2-5, with 7 bases that match TRBD1. CDR3 length equals 15 residues. J was trimmed by 2 bases and V by 6 bases; bases with no gene match: 9. CDR3 DNA sequence: TGTGCCAGCAGCCCCCGATTCAGGGGGCAAGAGACCCAGTACTTC. This encodes CASSPRFRGQETQYF.

This clonotype was counted at least ten times. The chain carries TRBV20-1 and TRBJ1-1, with D unresolved. Looked up from germline, CDR1 is DFQATT and CDR2 is SNEGSKA (reference sequence). The CDR3 length is 15 residues. The germline V and J ends were trimmed by 5 bases and 3 bases, with 19 bases remaining between them. The CDR3 bases are TGCAGTGCTCAACCGGGAGTAGAGGAGGACACTGAAGCTTTCTTT. It encodes CSAQPGVEEDTEAFF.

This clonotype was seen at least ten times. The chain uses TRBV12-3 or TRBV12-4 and TRBJ2-4, with 9 bases matching TRBD2. This CDR3 region has 20 residues. V shed 4 bases, J shed 0 bases, and the junction held 16 bases outside the gene matches. CDR3 loop: CASSSRLAVPKGLAKNIQYF. Written as DNA, the CDR3 is TGTGCCAGCAGTTCAAGACTAGCGGTGCCGAAAGGTCTAGCCAAAAACATTCAGTACTTC.

V is TRBV11-2 and J is TRBJ2-2, with a weak D call TRBD2 (6 bases). The CDR3 covers 15 residues. V shed 8 bases and J shed 4 bases, with 17 bases lying between them. Germline V lookup: CDR1 SGHAT, CDR2 FQNNGV. CDR3 DNA: TGTGCCAGCTCACAACGGGACTCCCCCACCGGGGAGCTGTTTTTT. It is translated as CASSQRDSPTGELFF.

This clonotype has ten or more counts. J is TRBJ2-5 and V is TRBV12-3 or TRBV12-4; 7 bases align to TRBD1. With V trimmed by 5 bases and J by 1 base, 4 bases remained unmatched. The CDR3 contains 14 residues. DNA of the CDR3: TGTGCCAGCAGTACATCAGGGGGCCAAGAGACCCAGTACTTC. Protein: CASSTSGGQETQYF.

This clonotype was detected only a few times. The chain recombines TRBV20-1 with TRBJ2-3; D unclear. In germline, CDR1 is DFQATT, CDR2 SNEGSKA (reference sequence). The CDR3 length is 12 residues. Between the trimmed V and J ends, which lost 4 bases and 6 bases, there was a span of 11 bases. This CDR3 reads CSATTRRDTQYF. The CDR3, as DNA: TGCAGTGCTACCACGCGGCGGGATACGCAGTATTTT.

The CDR3 here is CSARQGWGSYEQYF. The CDR3 region has the DNA TGCAGCGCCCGACAGGGATGGGGATCCTACGAGCAGTACTTC. The V gene is TRBV29-1, the J gene TRBJ2-7; the match to TRBD1 covers 7 bases. Trimming cost V 7 bases and J 1 base; bases outside gene matches: 10. Per germline, CDR1 SQVTM and CDR2 ANQGSEA. The CDR3 is made up of 14 amino acids.